The next 8 T cell receptor beta chains were all read from a single sample in a study of T cells in Graves' hyperthyroidism and ophthalmopathy. The TCR beta CDR3 regions underwent amplification using RNA transcripts as the source. HTBI primers were employed in a first-round RT-PCR of the TCR CDR3. Via MiXCR, TCRdb re-called the multiplex PCR reads, giving one row per CDR3 protein. The sample includes about 300,000 distinct CDR3 sequences, approximately 14% of them seen just once. Specimen: blood. The receptors were gathered from a middle-aged woman with Graves' hyperthyroidism.

This clonotype has more than one count but fewer than ten. V gene TRBV6-2 or TRBV6-3 combines with J gene TRBJ2-1; D is unresolved. The CDR3 contains 17 residues. V was cut by 0 bases and J by 2 bases, with 14 bases left in between. Germline V lookup: CDR1 MNHEY, CDR2 SVGEGT. The CDR3: CASSYSRLKSTYNEQFF. The CDR3, as DNA: TGTGCCAGCAGTTACTCGAGATTGAAGAGCACCTACAATGAGCAGTTCTTC.

For this clonotype: A read error may explain this, as a much larger clone is one base away. The V call is TRBV6-2 or TRBV6-3, the J call TRBJ1-2; 9 positions match TRBD1. The CDR3 has 15 residues. Per germline, CDR1 MNHEY and CDR2 SVGEGT. CDR3 amino acids: CASSWGQGKNDGDTF. CDR3 DNA: TGTGCCAGCAGTTGGGGACAGGGAAAAAACGATGGCGACACCTTC.

This clonotype has ten or more counts. This rearrangement joins TRBV29-1 to TRBJ2-1, with unresolved D. The CDR3 has 14 amino acids. CDR1 and CDR2 (germline): SQVTM, ANQGSEA. With 5 bases removed from V and 4 bases from J, the gap between germline ends came to 15 bases. The CDR3 sequence: CSVSPGRSYNEQFF. The CDR3 DNA reads as TGCAGCGTTTCCCCTGGGCGAAGTTACAATGAGCAGTTCTTC.

This clonotype was counted many times. This chain links TRBV12-3 or TRBV12-4 with TRBJ2-3; 7 bases map to TRBD2. The CDR3 spans 15 residues. Trimming at V came to 3 bases and at J to 4 bases, leaving 7 bases not matched to a gene. The CDR3 region has the DNA TGTGCCAGCAGTTTGGGTGGGAGGGCCGCAGATACGCAGTATTTT. It encodes CASSLGGRAADTQYF.

The table lists this clonotype with many counts. The V gene is TRBV14, the J gene TRBJ2-7; 7 positions agree with TRBD2. The germline V gene encodes CDR1 SGHDN and CDR2 FVKESK. After removal of 0 bases from V and 7 bases from J, the junction contained 3 bases not matched to a gene. This CDR3 region has 13 residues. The CDR3 DNA follows: TGTGCCAGCAGCCAAGAACCGGGAGGAGAGCAGTACTTC. Its translation is CASSQEPGGEQYF.

There are many counts of this clonotype. The genes are TRBV20-1 and TRBJ1-3, with a possible D match to TRBD1 (5 bases). This CDR3 is 12 amino acids long. Looked up from germline, CDR1 is DFQATT and CDR2 is SNEGSKA (reference sequence). V was pared by 5 bases and J by 6 bases, with 11 bases between. Written as DNA, the CDR3 is TGCAGTGCTCTAGGCAGGGCAAACACCATATATTTT. It encodes CSALGRANTIYF.

This clonotype was seen repeatedly, ten times or more. This rearrangement joins TRBV12-3 or TRBV12-4 to TRBJ2-1, with 8 bases identical to TRBD2. CDR3 length: 15 amino acids. Trimming cost V 4 bases and J 6 bases; bases outside gene matches: 8. CDR3 amino acids: CASSSSGRSSNEQFF. For the CDR3, the DNA is TGTGCCAGCAGTTCCAGCGGGAGAAGCTCCAATGAGCAGTTCTTC.

This clonotype occurred many times. CDR3 sequence (DNA): TGTGCCAGCAGCCGCCCGGGACTAGAGGAGACCCAGTACTTC. Translating it yields CASSRPGLEETQYF. This chain connects TRBV11-2 to TRBJ2-5; 8 nucleotides agree with TRBD2. The CDR3 is 14 residues long. Trimming cost V 5 bases and J 5 bases; bases outside gene matches: 7. The germline CDR1 and CDR2 sequences are SGHAT and FQNNGV.